This TCR beta chain is drawn from a study of human T cells and chemical hapten exposure. The study, taken as a whole, reports: No shift was seen in TCRs above 1 in 1000 frequency with DPC sensitization.

The time point: healthy volunteer bleed at 2 weeks. Total RNA was isolated from whole blood that had not been fractionated. Germline CDR1 MNHEY, CDR2 SMNVEV (reference sequence). The CDR3 is made up of 16 amino acids. Individual cDNA molecules (in the library) carried attached unique molecular identifiers. From the RACE reads, TCRdb called clonotypes with MiXCR, one entry per CDR3 protein. Of about 47,000 distinct CDR3 sequences listed, roughly 4.5% were seen once; the top ten hold roughly 5.8%. As for this clonotype: Its matching antigen is unknown. At one boundary the junction diverges from the germline segment, which might be a read error.

This TCR came from a human donor in good health. Some clones in this sample may be carry-over from other donors' samples. Material: whole blood. This chain links TRBV27 with TRBJ2-1, with 10 bases matching TRBD2. The CDR3 DNA is TGTGCCAGCAGTCTATCTAGCGGGAGTGCCCACAATGAGCAGTTCTTC. This encodes CASSLSSGSAHNEQFF.